These 27 T cell receptor beta chains came from one sample sequenced in a study of blood T cell repertoires in COVID-19 (dated by TCRdb to 2018 to 2020). Library generation was performed with the immunoSEQ multiplex PCR assay. This immuneACCESS table, as held by TCRdb, lists in-frame sequences with V and J called but not all clones. Of the missing ones, under half trace to an unresolved V gene in checked studies; the others have no known cause. Within this sample are around 300,000 clones, with 80% to 95% of them counted one time only. The top ten clonotypes cover 1% to 1.3% of the sample. The sample comprised PBMCs or T cells enriched from blood (not recorded which). These TCRs come from a woman aged 25 to 39 who had recovered from COVID-19.

The chain carries TRBV6-5 and TRBJ2-7, with 9 bases matching TRBD2. The CDR3 loop spans 14 amino acids. V gave up 5 bases and J gave up 5 bases; unmatched junction bases: 7. CDR1 and CDR2 from the germline V gene are MNHEY and SVGAGI. CDR3 protein: CASSRSGSVHEQYF. In nucleotides, the CDR3 is TGTGCCAGCAGTCGTAGCGGGAGTGTACACGAGCAGTACTTC.

The V gene is TRBV18, the J gene TRBJ1-1; no firm D call. There are 13 residues in the CDR3. The germline CDR1 and CDR2 sequences are KGHSH and LQKENI. V gave up 3 bases and J gave up 3 bases, with 8 bases separating them. The CDR3 nucleotides are TGTGCCAGCTCACCGAACAGAGACACTGAAGCTTTCTTT. This sequence encodes CASSPNRDTEAFF.

This clone was recorded once. The chain couples TRBV6-1 to TRBJ1-2; 7 positions agree with TRBD1. CDR3 length: 15 residues. The ends lost 7 bases at V and 10 bases at J; junction bases unmatched: 18. Germline V gives CDR1 MNHNS, CDR2 SASEGT. This CDR3 is CASNRPGTDSGSYTF. For the CDR3, the DNA is TGTGCCAGCAACCGACCTGGGACAGACTCTGGCTCCTACACCTTC.

The chain recombines TRBV6-6 with TRBJ2-1; 8 nucleotides line up with TRBD1. CDR3 length equals 14 residues. V gave up 6 bases and J gave up 9 bases; unmatched junction bases: 10. Germline V gene lookup returns CDR1 MNHNY and CDR2 SVGAGI (reference sequence). The CDR3: CASRPPTGAGEQFF. The CDR3 DNA is TGTGCCAGCAGGCCCCCGACAGGGGCCGGTGAGCAGTTCTTC.

This clone was seen once. The chain has TRBV27 and TRBJ1-2; D is unresolved. Trimming pared 4 bases from V and 4 bases from J, leaving 10 bases between. Germline loops: CDR1 MNHEY, CDR2 SMNVEV (reference sequence). This CDR3 spans 13 amino acids. CDR3 sequence: CASSSTGSYGYTF. In nucleotides, the CDR3 is TGTGCCAGCAGTTCTACGGGGTCCTATGGCTACACCTTC.

With regard to this clone: Sequence at one end of the junction differs from germline and may be a read error. V and J are TRBV4-1 and TRBJ2-1; D is possibly TRBD1 (6 bases). The CDR3 runs 15 residues. Germline CDR1 and CDR2: MGHRA and YSYEKL. CDR3 sequence reads: CASSPLGENRDTRIF. The CDR3 region has the DNA TGCGCCAGCAGCCCTCTAGGGGAGAACCGGGACACGAGGATCTTC.

The chain joins TRBV28 to TRBJ1-6; 9 nucleotides match TRBD1. Germline V gene data show CDR1 as MDHEN and CDR2 as SYDVKM. This CDR3 contains 16 residues. Trimming removed 3 bases from V and 7 bases from J; junction bases left unmatched: 7. CDR3 DNA: TGTGCCAGCAGTTTCGCTACCGGGACAGGGAATTCACCCCTCCACTTT. Its translation: CASSFATGTGNSPLHF.

The chain couples TRBV30 to TRBJ2-2, with D possibly being TRBD1 (5 bases). V lost 0 bases and J lost 6, with 8 bases in between. The germline CDR1 and CDR2 sequences are GTSNPN and SVGIG (reference sequence). The CDR3 extends over 13 amino acids. CDR3 sequence: CAWSVGHSGELFF. DNA for the CDR3: TGTGCCTGGAGTGTAGGACACTCCGGGGAGCTGTTTTTT.

This chain connects TRBV28 to TRBJ2-1; 8 bases agree with TRBD2. The CDR3 spans 17 residues. Germline V lookup: CDR1 MDHEN, CDR2 SYDVKM. J was trimmed by 4 bases and V by 3 bases; bases with no gene match: 11. The CDR3 DNA reads TGTGCCAGCAGTTTCCCGATAGGCCCGGGGGGGTACAATGAGCAGTTCTTC. Translation gives CASSFPIGPGGYNEQFF.

In DNA form, the CDR3 reads TGTGCCAGCTCAGAACAAACCTACGAGCAGTACTTC. The encoded protein is CASSEQTYEQYF. The chain has TRBV18 and TRBJ2-7; the D is unclear. The length of the CDR3 is 12 residues. V lost 5 bases and J lost 2, with 7 bases in between. The germline gives CDR1 KGHSH, CDR2 LQKENI.

About this clone: Other nucleotide sequences from this sample produce the same CDR3. The V and J genes are TRBV10-3 and TRBJ2-7; 9 bases fit TRBD1. In germline, CDR1 is ENHRY, CDR2 SYGVKD. The CDR3 extends over 14 amino acids. Trimming at V came to 6 bases and at J to 2 bases, leaving 5 bases not matched to a gene. The CDR3 DNA is TGTGCCATCAGCTCCGGGACAGGGACCTACGAGCAGTACTTC. This encodes CAISSGTGTYEQYF.

The chain is built from TRBV15 and TRBJ1-3, with a tentative D call TRBD1 (6 bases). Trimming removed 4 bases at V and 4 bases at J, with 11 bases between. The V gene's germline CDR1 is LNHNV and CDR2 YYDKDF (reference sequence). The CDR3 loop spans 14 amino acids. The CDR3 reads CATSTGDRGNTIYF. The CDR3 DNA follows: TGTGCCACCAGCACTGGTGACAGGGGAAACACCATATATTTT.

This chain uses TRBV15 with TRBJ2-7; 9 nucleotides align to TRBD2. The germline CDR1 and CDR2 sequences are LNHNV and YYDKDF (reference sequence). V was pared by 0 bases and J by 5 bases, with 5 bases of the junction left unmatched. This CDR3 is built from 15 residues. The CDR3 DNA sequence: TGTGCCACCAGCAGAGAGCGGGAGGGCCCCAACGAGCAGTACTTC. Its translation: CATSREREGPNEQYF.

The rearrangement uses TRBV7-9 and TRBJ2-1; 8 bases line up with TRBD2. Germline lookup yields CDR1 SEHNR and CDR2 FQNEAQ (reference sequence). This CDR3 region has 15 residues. V shed 2 bases and J 2 bases; nucleotides not matched to a gene: 2. The CDR3 is CASSLSGGPYNEQFF. DNA for the CDR3: TGTGCCAGCAGCTTAAGCGGGGGCCCCTACAATGAGCAGTTCTTC.

In this sample, this clone turned up once. V and J are TRBV5-8 and TRBJ1-1; TRBD1 agrees at 9 bases. The ends lost 2 bases at V and 4 bases at J; junction bases unmatched: 12. CDR1 and CDR2 from the germline V gene are SGHTS and YDEGEE. This CDR3 is 17 amino acids long. The CDR3: CASSLNTGTGTSTEAFF. The CDR3 nucleotides are TGTGCCAGCAGCTTAAATACCGGGACAGGGACGAGCACTGAAGCTTTCTTT.

J is TRBJ1-5 and V is TRBV2; TRBD1 agrees at 8 bases. Losses at the gene ends were 4 bases for V and 0 bases for J; bases not matched to a gene: 5. CDR1 SNHLY and CDR2 FYNNEI come from the germline V gene. The CDR3 has 16 amino acids. The CDR3 reads CASSGKGQGSNQPQHF. Here the CDR3 DNA reads TGTGCCAGCAGTGGGAAAGGACAGGGTAGCAATCAGCCCCAGCATTTT. The entire variable domain, with the rest obtained from reference TRBV2 and TRBJ1-5, is as follows: EPEVTQTPSHQVTQMGQEVILRCVPISNHLYFYWYRQILGQKVEFLVSFYNNEISEKSEIFDDQFSVERPDGSNFTLKIRSTKLEDSAMYFCASSGKGQGSNQPQHFGDGTRLSIL.

The chain links TRBV11-2 to TRBJ1-4, with no clear D. Trimming removed 0 bases at V and 6 bases at J, with 11 bases between. The CDR3 has 15 amino acids. CDR1 and CDR2 (germline): SGHAT, FQNNGV. The CDR3 coding sequence is TGTGCCAGCAGCTTAGATCAGCGGACCTATGAAAAACTGTTTTTT. Its translation: CASSLDQRTYEKLFF.

The chain links TRBV19 to TRBJ1-1; TRBD1 matches 8 bases. J lost 4 bases, V lost 4 bases, and 5 bases had no gene match. Germline-derived CDR1 and CDR2 are LNHDA and SQIVND (reference sequence). The CDR3 has 14 residues. The CDR3 sequence: CASSNGQGGTEAFF. Here the CDR3 DNA reads TGTGCCAGTAGTAACGGACAGGGCGGCACTGAAGCTTTCTTT.

The chain couples TRBV3-1 (or the pseudogene TRBV3-2) to TRBJ1-6, with no clear D. The length of the CDR3 is 16 residues. Germline assignment: CDR1 LGHDT and CDR2 YNNKEL (reference sequence). V was cut by 1 base and J by 5 bases, with 12 bases left in between. The chain's CDR3 is CASSQVRASHNSPLHF. CDR3 DNA sequence: TGTGCCAGCAGCCAAGTGCGGGCCAGCCATAATTCACCCCTCCACTTT.

The chain is built from TRBV7-2 and TRBJ2-1; 12 bases map to TRBD2. The V and J ends lost 5 bases and 3 bases, in that order; junction bases with no gene match: 5. The CDR3 is 16 amino acids. CDR1 and CDR2 (germline): SGHTA, FQGNSA. The CDR3 DNA is TGTGCCAGCAGCCAATGGACTAGCGGGGTCTACAATGAGCAGTTCTTC. Translation: CASSQWTSGVYNEQFF.

V is TRBV20-1 and J is TRBJ2-1; the D is unclear. The CDR3 is 15 amino acids. Looked up from germline, CDR1 is DFQATT and CDR2 is SNEGSKA (reference sequence). Trimming pared 3 bases from V and 0 bases from J, leaving 12 bases between. Written as DNA, the CDR3 is TGCAGTGCTAGTAACCCAGCGAGCTCCTACAATGAGCAGTTCTTC. The encoded protein is CSASNPASSYNEQFF.

The chain uses TRBV29-1 and TRBJ1-1, with a tentative D call TRBD1 (5 bases). V shed 4 bases and J shed 1 base, with 10 bases lying between them. CDR3 length: 13 residues. CDR1 and CDR2 (germline): SQVTM, ANQGSEA. The CDR3 region has the DNA TGCAGCGTTGTAAGACAGTCGAACACTGAAGCTTTCTTT. Its protein product is CSVVRQSNTEAFF.

The chain uses TRBV6-5 and TRBJ1-1, with D possibly matching TRBD1 (5 bases). The V and J ends lost 2 bases and 2 bases respectively, with 9 bases between them. The CDR3 totals 14 residues. Germline V gene sequence: CDR1 MNHEY, CDR2 SVGAGI. The CDR3 spells CASSYRQPNTEAFF. In nucleotides, the CDR3 is TGTGCCAGCAGTTACCGACAGCCCAACACTGAAGCTTTCTTT.

This chain connects TRBV11-2 to TRBJ2-3; TRBD2 matches 8 bases. The CDR3 length is 14 residues. The J segment lost 4 bases and the V segment lost 5 bases, leaving 5 bases of the junction unmatched. Germline V lookup: CDR1 SGHAT, CDR2 FQNNGV. CDR3 sequence reads: CASSPRTSPDTQYF. The CDR3 bases are TGTGCCAGCAGCCCCAGGACTAGCCCAGATACGCAGTATTTT.

V usage is TRBV28 and J usage is TRBJ1-5; 8 bases align to TRBD1. V lost 6 bases, J lost 0 bases, and 16 bases stayed unmatched. The CDR3 sequence is 19 residues long. CDR1 and CDR2 (germline): MDHEN, SYDVKM. The CDR3 sequence is CASRPYFRTGYYSNQPQHF. Here the CDR3 DNA reads TGTGCCAGCAGACCATACTTTCGGACAGGGTATTATAGCAATCAGCCCCAGCATTTT.

CDR3 region: CASSHASGTGDEKLFF. DNA of the CDR3: TGTGCCAGCAGCCATGCCTCCGGGACAGGGGATGAAAAACTGTTTTTT. V is TRBV4-2 and J is TRBJ1-4; TRBD1 matches 10 bases. Germline V gene sequence: CDR1 LGHNA, CDR2 YNFKEQ. V gave up 3 bases and J gave up 6 bases; unmatched junction bases: 7. This CDR3 region has 16 residues.

The V call is TRBV2, the J call TRBJ1-5; 9 nucleotides agree with TRBD1. This CDR3 is 15 amino acids long. Losses at the gene ends were 3 bases for V and 4 bases for J; bases not matched to a gene: 4. Germline lookup yields CDR1 SNHLY and CDR2 FYNNEI. Written as DNA, the CDR3 is TGTGCCAGCAGTGAGTCAGGACAGGGGAATCAGCCCCAGCATTTT. The encoded protein is CASSESGQGNQPQHF.